Following are 18 T cell receptor beta chains from one sample sequenced in a study of blood T cell repertoires in COVID-19. TCRdb's table, derived via immunoSEQ multiplex PCR, lists solely in-frame clones and lacks some. The top ten clones hold 1.5% to 2% of a sample with a few hundred thousand clones, roughly 91% of them seen once. The sample taken for sequencing was peripheral blood. The receptors were sampled from a woman aged 25-40 years with COVID-19, enrolled during active disease.

V and J are TRBV2 and TRBJ1-2; no definite D call. The germline gives CDR1 SNHLY, CDR2 FYNNEI. The V gene lost 0 bases and the J gene lost 4 bases, with 9 bases spanning the gap. The CDR3 loop spans 14 amino acids. CDR3: CASSEARQIYGYTF. The CDR3 region has the DNA TGTGCCAGCAGTGAAGCGCGGCAGATCTATGGCTACACCTTC.

The chain recombines TRBV6-5 with TRBJ1-2; TRBD1 matches 7 bases. Germline V lookup: CDR1 MNHEY, CDR2 SVGAGI. The CDR3 contains 14 residues. V lost 4 bases to trimming and J lost 7 bases; unmatched junction nucleotides: 9. This CDR3 reads CASSLQTGTGGYTF. CDR3 bases: TGTGCCAGCAGTTTACAGACAGGGACCGGTGGCTACACCTTC.

The chain recombines TRBV7-8 with TRBJ1-2, with 7 bases lining up with TRBD1. This CDR3 spans 14 amino acids. V was clipped by 1 base and J by 6 bases; unmatched bases: 5. Germline loops: CDR1 SGHVS, CDR2 FQNEAQ. DNA of the CDR3: TGTGCCAGCAGCTTAGGAGACAGGGCTGATGGCTACACCTTC. It yields the protein CASSLGDRADGYTF.

This clone occurred once. This CDR3 is CASSLVAVNTEAFF. In nucleotides, the CDR3 is TGCGCCAGCAGCTTGGTCGCAGTGAACACTGAAGCTTTCTTT. The V gene is TRBV5-1, the J gene TRBJ1-1; D is ambiguous. Germline V lookup: CDR1 SGHRS, CDR2 YFSETQ. The CDR3 contains 14 residues. V shed 0 bases and J shed 0 bases, with 6 bases lying between them.

J is TRBJ2-3 and V is TRBV28; 12 bases agree with TRBD2. Germline CDR1 is MDHEN and CDR2 is SYDVKM. CDR3 length equals 17 residues. Trimming removed 4 bases from V and 2 bases from J; junction bases left unmatched: 7. CDR3 protein: CASSSSGLAGYTDTQYF. The CDR3 DNA sequence: TGTGCCAGCAGTTCCTCCGGACTAGCGGGGTACACAGATACGCAGTATTTT.

The genes are TRBV28 and TRBJ1-2; the D gene is possibly TRBD1 (5 bases). The germline CDR1 and CDR2 sequences are MDHEN and SYDVKM. CDR3 length: 14 amino acids. With 6 bases removed from V and 0 bases from J, the gap between germline ends came to 11 bases. CDR3 in amino acids: CASSLGGANYGYTF. The CDR3 DNA follows: TGTGCCAGCAGCCTCGGGGGGGCTAACTATGGCTACACCTTC.

The chain combines TRBV7-2 with TRBJ2-7; D call uncertain. Germline V gives CDR1 SGHTA, CDR2 FQGNSA. The CDR3 runs to 16 residues. With 1 base removed from V and 5 bases from J, the gap between germline ends came to 18 bases. In nucleotides, the CDR3 is TGTGCCAGCAGCTTAGTTGGTAGTTCATTAAAGCACGAGCAGTACTTC. This translates into CASSLVGSSLKHEQYF.

This rearrangement joins TRBV5-6 to TRBJ2-3, with a tentative D call TRBD2 (5 bases). Per germline, CDR1 SGHDT and CDR2 YYEEEE. Trimming removed 4 bases at V and 4 bases at J, with 10 bases between. This CDR3 is built from 13 residues. The CDR3 DNA is TGTGCCAGCAGCCACGGAGGTTCAGATACGCAGTATTTT. Translating it yields CASSHGGSDTQYF.

J is TRBJ1-6 and V is TRBV5-6; 7 bases match TRBD1. The CDR3 has 12 residues. The V segment lost 6 bases and the J segment 8 bases; nucleotides outside the gene matches: 2. Germline V gene sequence: CDR1 SGHDT, CDR2 YYEEEE. The CDR3 sequence: CASTGGDSPLHF. The CDR3 coding sequence is TGTGCCAGCACAGGGGGAGATTCACCCCTCCACTTT.

V and J are TRBV6-5 and TRBJ2-7, with a tentative D call TRBD2 (5 bases). Germline-derived CDR1 and CDR2 are MNHEY and SVGAGI. The length of the CDR3 is 15 residues. Trimming stripped 0 bases from V and 0 bases from J, with 9 bases between. CDR3 nucleotide sequence: TGTGCCAGCAGTTACTCGGACTCGAGCTCCTACGAGCAGTACTTC. It specifies CASSYSDSSSYEQYF.

The chain couples TRBV6-1 to TRBJ1-3; a weak D match, TRBD1 (6 bases). This CDR3 spans 16 amino acids. V was trimmed by 0 bases and J by 4 bases, leaving 13 bases between them. Germline CDR1 and CDR2: MNHNS and SASEGT. The CDR3 protein is CASSEASAGAGNTIYF. The CDR3 nucleotides read TGTGCCAGCAGTGAAGCGTCAGCAGGGGCAGGAAACACCATATATTTT.

This chain connects TRBV6-1 to TRBJ1-1; no firm D call. CDR1 is MNHNS, CDR2 SASEGT, per germline. The CDR3 has 15 amino acids. V lost 2 bases and J 0 bases, leaving 10 bases between the germline ends. The CDR3 coding sequence is TGTGCCAGCAGTGAACCCGCGGGATTGAACACTGAAGCTTTCTTT. Translated, it gives CASSEPAGLNTEAFF.

V and J are TRBV5-8 and TRBJ2-2; maybe TRBD2 (5 bases). The CDR3 is made up of 14 amino acids. V dropped 4 bases and J dropped 5 bases, with 12 bases sitting between them. Per germline, CDR1 SGHTS and CDR2 YDEGEE. The CDR3 spells CASSLLEGTGELFF. Here the CDR3 DNA reads TGTGCCAGCAGCCTTCTCGAGGGAACCGGGGAGCTGTTTTTT.

The CDR3 sequence is CASSLYRGGPYNEQFF. CDR3 nucleotide sequence: TGTGCCAGCAGCTTGTACCGGGGGGGTCCCTACAATGAGCAGTTCTTC. The chain couples TRBV5-4 to TRBJ2-1, with TRBD2 matching 8 bases. V was clipped by 1 base and J by 2 bases; unmatched bases: 5. Germline CDR1 SGHNT, CDR2 YYREEE (reference sequence). This CDR3 has 16 residues.

The CDR3 loop reads CASSLSARRGKYNEQFF. The CDR3, as DNA: TGTGCCAGCAGCTTGTCGGCGCGTCGGGGGAAATACAATGAGCAGTTCTTC. The chain uses TRBV5-6 and TRBJ2-1; TRBD2 might be the D (6 bases). V lost 1 base and J 4 bases, leaving 18 bases between the germline ends. This CDR3 spans 17 amino acids. Germline V lookup: CDR1 SGHDT, CDR2 YYEEEE.

The chain couples TRBV5-1 to TRBJ2-1, with 9 bases fitting TRBD2. This CDR3 contains 16 residues. Germline assignment: CDR1 SGHRS and CDR2 YFSETQ. The ends lost 4 bases at V and 0 bases at J; junction bases unmatched: 5. The CDR3 sequence: CASSQGLASSYNEQFF. CDR3 coding DNA: TGCGCCAGCAGCCAAGGACTAGCGAGCTCCTACAATGAGCAGTTCTTC.

As DNA, the CDR3 is TGCAGTGCTAGTGTGGGGACAGGGGGCGCTTATGGCTACACCTTC. Its protein is CSASVGTGGAYGYTF. The genes are TRBV20-1 and TRBJ1-2; 12 nucleotides align to TRBD1. Germline lookup yields CDR1 DFQATT and CDR2 SNEGSKA (reference sequence). The J segment lost 5 bases and the V segment lost 3 bases, leaving 7 bases of the junction unmatched. CDR3 length equals 15 residues.

The V gene is TRBV4-1, the J gene TRBJ1-4; 7 nucleotides match TRBD1. The length of the CDR3 is 16 residues. The V segment lost 3 bases and the J segment 0 bases; nucleotides outside the gene matches: 4. Germline CDR1 and CDR2: MGHRA and YSYEKL. The CDR3, as DNA: TGCGCCAGCAGCCATAGACAGGGAGCAACTAATGAAAAACTGTTTTTT. Protein: CASSHRQGATNEKLFF.